This T cell receptor beta chain is from a study of graft-versus-host responses after intestinal transplantation. General observations from the study: Allografts of one patient group, those with graft-donor T cell macrochimerism, had high graft-versus-host to host-versus-graft clonal ratios.

The assay was immunoSEQ multiplex PCR, and TCRdb's table has in-frame clones only and misses some. Of tens of thousands of clones in the sample, around 90% were seen once. Comments on this clone: What it binds is unknown.

Germline V lookup: CDR1 SGDLS, CDR2 YYNGEE. The CDR3 has 16 amino acids. The germline V and J ends were trimmed by 0 bases and 0 bases, with 10 bases remaining between them. The gene calls are TRBV9 and TRBJ1-3; no definite D call. Sequenced here: PBMCs, sampled 26 days after transplant. The TCR sequence derives from a human patient who received an intestinal transplant, so some T cells may come from the graft donor. CDR3 in amino acids: CASSVDQLPSGNTIYF. CDR3 DNA: TGTGCCAGCAGCGTAGACCAGTTACCCTCTGGAAACACCATATATTTT.